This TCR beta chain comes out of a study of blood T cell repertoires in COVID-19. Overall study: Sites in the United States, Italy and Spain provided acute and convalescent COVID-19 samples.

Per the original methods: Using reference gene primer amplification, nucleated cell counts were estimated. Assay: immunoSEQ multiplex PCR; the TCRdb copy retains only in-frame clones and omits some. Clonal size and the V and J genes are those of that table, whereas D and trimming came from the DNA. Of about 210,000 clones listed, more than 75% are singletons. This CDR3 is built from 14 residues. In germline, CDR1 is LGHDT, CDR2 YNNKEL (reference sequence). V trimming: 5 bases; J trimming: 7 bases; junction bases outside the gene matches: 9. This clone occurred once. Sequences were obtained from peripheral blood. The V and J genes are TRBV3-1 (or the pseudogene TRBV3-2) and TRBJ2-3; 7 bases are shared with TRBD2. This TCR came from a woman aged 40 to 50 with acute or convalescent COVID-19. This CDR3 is CASSLSGEENTQYF. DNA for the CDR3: TGTGCCAGCAGCTTAAGCGGGGAGGAGAATACGCAGTATTTT.